This T cell receptor beta chain was sequenced during a study of CD8 T cells in Susac syndrome. Reverse transcription of roughly 0.5 to 1 ug RNA was carried out with random hexamers. Amplification of TCR beta CDR3 spanned 54 Vbeta and 13 Jbeta via immunoSEQ multiplex PCR. TCRdb used MiXCR to reprocess the immunoSEQ multiplex PCR reads, holding one entry per CDR3 protein. Here the sample spans 90,000 or so distinct CDR3 sequences, 85% to 95% being singletons. General study results and limits: The study's TCR sequencing and HLA analysis covered a relatively small number of individuals, and the study acknowledged this.

About this clonotype itself: The antigen is not known.

Trimming cost V 3 bases and J 5 bases; bases outside gene matches: 8. The germline V gene has CDR1 MNHEY and CDR2 SMNVEV (reference sequence). The CDR3 has 15 amino acids. The chain carries TRBV27 and TRBJ2-7; 9 nucleotides line up with TRBD1. Sequencing was done on a sample of CD8+ T cells from PBMCs. The source of this sequence is a human donor in good health. For the CDR3, the DNA is TGTGCCAGCAGTTTCTTAGGGACAGGGACCGACGAGCAGTACTTC. Translating gives CASSFLGTGTDEQYF.